Each of the 9 T cell receptor beta chains below was sequenced from the same sample in a study of blood T cells in healthy people across ages. PCR was performed a second time for about 6 to 12 cycles using a sample-barcoded 5' primer and a J-beta primer mix. TCRdb reprocessed the 5' RACE reads with MiXCR, giving one entry per CDR3 protein. The sample yields about 1.8 million distinct CDR3 sequences, around half seen once. Material for sequencing was blood. Every receptor here comes from a woman between 40 and 50 years old in good health.

In regard to this clonotype: Germline and junction disagree at one end, which may indicate a read error. The V and J genes are TRBV7-7 and TRBJ2-5; 7 bases agree with TRBD2. CDR3 size: 15 residues. CDR1 and CDR2 from the germline V gene are SSHAT and FNYEAQ (reference sequence). The CDR3 coding sequence is TGTGCTAGCAGCTTAGCCCCCGGGGGGTTGGAGACCCAGTACTTC. It yields the protein CASSLAPGGLETQYF.

The gene calls are TRBV4-3 and TRBJ2-3; TRBD1 might be the D (6 bases). The CDR3 has 14 amino acids. Germline CDR1 and CDR2: LGHNA and YSLEER. Trimming took off 3 bases at V and 4 bases at J, with 11 bases between the two ends. The CDR3, as DNA: TGCGCCAGCAGCCAGACTTACAGGGCAGATACGCAGTATTTT. It encodes CASSQTYRADTQYF.

The rearrangement joins TRBV9 to TRBJ2-3, with 10 bases lining up with TRBD2. This CDR3 is built from 18 residues. J lost 1 base, V lost 0 bases, and 8 bases had no gene match. The germline V gene has CDR1 SGDLS and CDR2 YYNGEE. CDR3 loop: CASSVASGLAGGTDTQYF. DNA for the CDR3: TGTGCCAGCAGCGTAGCTTCTGGGCTAGCGGGGGGCACAGATACGCAGTATTTT.

The genes are TRBV5-1 and TRBJ1-1; D is possibly TRBD1 (5 bases). The V gene's germline CDR1 is SGHRS and CDR2 YFSETQ. The CDR3 sequence is 12 residues long. The V gene lost 0 bases and the J gene lost 10 bases, with 10 bases spanning the gap. CDR3 sequence: CASSLDEGPAFF. CDR3 coding DNA: TGCGCCAGCAGCTTGGACGAGGGACCAGCTTTCTTT.

In its sample, this clonotype was seen a few times. The V gene is TRBV7-2, the J gene TRBJ1-2; D uncertain. Per germline, CDR1 SGHTA and CDR2 FQGNSA. V gave up 1 base and J gave up 4 bases, with 13 bases separating them. The CDR3 totals 15 residues. Written as DNA, the CDR3 is TGTGCCAGCAGCTTAGATTCGGTCACAAGCTATGGCTACACCTTC. Translated: CASSLDSVTSYGYTF.

The chain carries TRBV28 and TRBJ2-7; D is perhaps TRBD1 or TRBD2 (5 bases each). The V end was cut by 7 bases, the J end by 5 bases, with 12 bases between. The germline V gene has CDR1 MDHEN and CDR2 SYDVKM. This CDR3 region has 12 residues. DNA for the CDR3: TGTGCCAGCACGACGGGGCCCCACGAGCAGTACTTC. Its translation is CASTTGPHEQYF.

The J gene is TRBJ2-7, the V gene TRBV10-3; 7 nucleotides match TRBD2. Trimming took 3 bases from V and 10 from J; bases not matched to a gene: 24. The CDR3 contains 18 residues. Looked up from germline, CDR1 is ENHRY and CDR2 is SYGVKD. CDR3: CAISDEASGPIRGEAQYF. CDR3 DNA: TGTGCCATCAGTGATGAGGCTAGCGGACCCATCCGGGGAGAGGCCCAGTACTTC.

The genes are TRBV29-1 and TRBJ1-2; D is undetermined. Between the trimmed V and J ends, which lost 4 bases and 11 bases, there was a span of 11 bases. The CDR3 totals 10 residues. Per germline, CDR1 SQVTM and CDR2 ANQGSEA. The CDR3 DNA sequence: TGCAGCGTTGTGAGTCAGACGTACACCTTC. Protein product: CSVVSQTYTF.

The V call is TRBV4-2, the J call TRBJ1-6; 7 bases are shared with TRBD1. Germline V gives CDR1 LGHNA, CDR2 YNFKEQ. This CDR3 has 14 amino acids. V shed 6 bases and J 5 bases; nucleotides not matched to a gene: 4. DNA of the CDR3: TGTGCCAGCAGTGACACAGGGGATAATTCACCCCTCCACTTT. Translated, it gives CASSDTGDNSPLHF.